These T cell receptor beta chains were read from a single sample in a study of cytomegalovirus exposure and HLA in healthy donors. Only in-frame clones appear in the TCRdb table, and some are missing; sequencing was by immunoSEQ multiplex PCR. The sample has 140,000 to 150,000 clones, roughly three quarters seen once. The sequenced sample was PBMCs. Every receptor here comes from a woman aged 40 to 50 in good health and CMV-seropositive. Both conserved end residues are part of each CDR3. Each record gives: J gene, clone size, D gene, V gene, CDR3 protein, CDR3 DNA. D genes are given only for firm matches. Where a row states a size, it is once, few, many or the class of an expanded clone; other rows omit it.

TRBJ1-1 NA NA TRBV7-2 CASSEGGPTEAFF TGTGCCAGCAGCGAGGGGGGGCCCACTGAAGCTTTCTTT
TRBJ2-2 NA TRBD2 TRBV7-6 CASSALAGAYTGELFF TGTGCCAGCAGCGCCTTAGCGGGGGCCTACACCGGGGAGCTGTTTTTT
TRBJ1-5 NA NA TRBV15 CATSRDARPNQPQHF TGTGCCACCAGCAGAGATGCGCGTCCCAATCAGCCCCAGCATTTT
TRBJ2-3 once TRBD2 TRBV29-1 CSVGGLGTDTQYF TGCAGCGTTGGGGGACTAGGAACAGATACGCAGTATTTT
TRBJ1-4 NA TRBD1 TRBV9 CASSRTGVGDEKLFF TGTGCCAGCAGCCGGACAGGGGTCGGCGATGAAAAACTGTTTTTT
TRBJ1-5 NA NA TRBV2 CASSAVGHSNQPQHF TGTGCCAGCAGTGCTGTCGGTCATAGCAATCAGCCCCAGCATTTT
TRBJ1-2 NA NA TRBV6-1 CASSEGLGRNYGYTF TGTGCCAGCAGTGAAGGATTGGGCAGAAACTATGGCTACACCTTC
TRBJ1-3 NA NA TRBV6-6 CASSYSPPGSGNTIYF TGTGCCAGCAGTTACTCGCCCCCGGGCTCTGGAAACACCATATATTTT
TRBJ1-5 once NA TRBV7-9 CASSLVGMDQPQHF TGTGCCAGCAGCTTAGTCGGGATGGATCAGCCCCAGCATTTT
TRBJ1-2 NA TRBD1 TRBV19 CASSPFGDRVGYTF TGTGCCAGTAGTCCCTTTGGGGACAGGGTCGGCTACACCTTC